The clone carrying this T cell receptor (beta chain) showed up just once. These data originate in a study of blood T cell repertoires in COVID-19. Study in general: T cells, B-cell-depleted T cells, or PBMCs supplied cDNA or gDNA.

The ends lost 7 bases at V and 2 bases at J; junction bases unmatched: 5. CDR1 is MDHEN and CDR2 is SYDVKM in the germline V gene. This CDR3 has 14 amino acids. Per the study methods: Amplification with reference gene primers provided the estimates of nucleated cell counts. Produced via immunoSEQ multiplex PCR; TCRdb's table is partial and in-frame only. V and J calls and clone size are given by that table; D and trimming were obtained from the DNA. Of roughly 220,000 clones listed, about 78% are singletons. This chain links TRBV28 with TRBJ2-3; 8 bases fit TRBD1. This clonotype was sampled from a woman in her 70s with acute or convalescent COVID-19. What was sequenced was peripheral blood. DNA for the CDR3: TGTGCCAGCACCCGGACAGGGATCACAGATACGCAGTATTTT. It encodes CASTRTGITDTQYF.